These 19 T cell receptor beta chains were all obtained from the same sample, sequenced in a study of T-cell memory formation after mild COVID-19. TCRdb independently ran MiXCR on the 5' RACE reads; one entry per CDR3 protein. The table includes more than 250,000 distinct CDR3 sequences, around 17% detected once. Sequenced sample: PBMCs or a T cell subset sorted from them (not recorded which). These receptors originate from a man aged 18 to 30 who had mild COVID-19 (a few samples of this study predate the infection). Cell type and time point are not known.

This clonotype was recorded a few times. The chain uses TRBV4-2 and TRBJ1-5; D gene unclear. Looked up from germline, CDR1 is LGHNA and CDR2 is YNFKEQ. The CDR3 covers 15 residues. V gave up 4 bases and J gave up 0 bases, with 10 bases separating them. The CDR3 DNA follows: TGTGCCAGCAGCCCCACGGAATTTAGCAATCAGCCCCAGCATTTT. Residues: CASSPTEFSNQPQHF.

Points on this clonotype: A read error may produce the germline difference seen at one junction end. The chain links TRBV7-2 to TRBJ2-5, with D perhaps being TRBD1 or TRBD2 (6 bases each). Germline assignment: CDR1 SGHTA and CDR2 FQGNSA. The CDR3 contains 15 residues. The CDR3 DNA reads TGTGACAGCAGCCCCATTCAGGGGAGGTTTGGGACCCAGTACTTC. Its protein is CDSSPIQGRFGTQYF.

The CDR3 sequence is CASSFVAVAHNEQFF. The CDR3 DNA reads as TGTGCCAGCAGCTTTGTTGCCGTGGCTCACAATGAGCAGTTCTTC. The chain carries TRBV7-2 and TRBJ2-1; no reliable D call. The CDR3 consists of 15 residues. The V gene lost 3 bases and the J gene lost 5 bases, with 14 bases spanning the gap. Germline loops: CDR1 SGHTA, CDR2 FQGNSA.

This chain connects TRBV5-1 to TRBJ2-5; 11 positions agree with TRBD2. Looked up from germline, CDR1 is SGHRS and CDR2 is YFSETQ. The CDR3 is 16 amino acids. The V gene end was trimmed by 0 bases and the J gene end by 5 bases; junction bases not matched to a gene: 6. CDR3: CASSLGLAGRRETQYF. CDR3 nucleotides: TGCGCCAGCAGCTTGGGACTAGCGGGGCGTCGGGAGACCCAGTACTTC.

The CDR3 region is CSARGYGETQYF. The CDR3 DNA is TGCAGTGCTAGGGGGTATGGGGAGACCCAGTACTTC. The rearrangement joins TRBV20-1 to TRBJ2-5; the D is unclear. The CDR3 runs to 12 residues. V lost 3 bases and J lost 5, with 10 bases in between. Germline loops: CDR1 DFQATT, CDR2 SNEGSKA (reference sequence).

The CDR3 region is CASRLGEQYF. The CDR3 DNA sequence: TGTGCCAGCAGGTTGGGCGAGCAGTACTTC. This chain uses TRBV6-1 with TRBJ2-7, with D unclear. The V gene lost 6 bases and the J gene lost 6 bases, with 6 bases spanning the gap. This CDR3 region has 10 residues. CDR1 and CDR2 (germline): MNHNS, SASEGT.

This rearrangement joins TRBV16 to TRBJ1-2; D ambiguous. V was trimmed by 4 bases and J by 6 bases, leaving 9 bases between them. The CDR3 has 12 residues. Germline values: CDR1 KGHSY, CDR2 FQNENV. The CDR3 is CASSRRTDGYTF. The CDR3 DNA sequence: TGTGCCAGCAGCCGACGCACGGATGGCTACACCTTC.

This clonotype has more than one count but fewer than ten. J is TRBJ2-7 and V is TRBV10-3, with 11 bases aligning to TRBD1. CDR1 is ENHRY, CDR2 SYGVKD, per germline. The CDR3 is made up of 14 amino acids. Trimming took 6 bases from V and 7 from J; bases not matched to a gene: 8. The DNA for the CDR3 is TGTGCCATCAGCCCTCCGGGACAGGGGGAAGAGCAGTACTTC. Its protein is CAISPPGQGEEQYF.

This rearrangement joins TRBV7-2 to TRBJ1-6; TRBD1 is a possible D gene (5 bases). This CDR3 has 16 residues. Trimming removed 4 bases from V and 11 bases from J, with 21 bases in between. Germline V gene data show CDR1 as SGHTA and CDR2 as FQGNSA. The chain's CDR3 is CASSSNTRDWWAPLHF. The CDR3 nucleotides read TGTGCCAGCAGCTCCAACACCCGGGACTGGTGGGCACCCCTCCACTTT.

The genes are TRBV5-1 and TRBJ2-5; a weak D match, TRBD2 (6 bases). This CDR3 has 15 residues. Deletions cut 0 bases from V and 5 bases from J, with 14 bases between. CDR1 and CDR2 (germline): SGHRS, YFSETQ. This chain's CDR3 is CASSLAPGVGETQYF. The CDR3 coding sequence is TGCGCCAGCAGCTTGGCACCGGGGGTCGGCGAGACCCAGTACTTC.

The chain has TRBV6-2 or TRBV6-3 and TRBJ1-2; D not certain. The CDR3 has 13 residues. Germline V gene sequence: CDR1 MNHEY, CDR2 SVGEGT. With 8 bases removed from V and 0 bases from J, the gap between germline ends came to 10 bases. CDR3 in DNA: TGTGCCAGCGGGCCCAAAGCTAACTATGGCTACACCTTC. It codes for CASGPKANYGYTF.

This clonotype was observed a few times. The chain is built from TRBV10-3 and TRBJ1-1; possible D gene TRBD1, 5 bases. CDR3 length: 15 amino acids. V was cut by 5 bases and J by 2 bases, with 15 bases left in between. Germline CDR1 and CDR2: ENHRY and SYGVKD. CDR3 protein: CAISKHRGDNTEAFF. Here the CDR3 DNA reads TGTGCCATCAGTAAACACCGAGGGGATAACACTGAAGCTTTCTTT.

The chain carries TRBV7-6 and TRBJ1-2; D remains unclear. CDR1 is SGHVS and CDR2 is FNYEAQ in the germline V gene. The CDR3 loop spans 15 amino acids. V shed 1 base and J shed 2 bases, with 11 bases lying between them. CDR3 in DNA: TGTGCCAGCAGCTTAGGCGGAGTGTCGAACTATGGCTACACCTTC. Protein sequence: CASSLGGVSNYGYTF. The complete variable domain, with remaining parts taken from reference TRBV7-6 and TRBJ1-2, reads GAGVSQSPRYKVTKRGQDVALRCDPISGHVSLYWYRQALGQGPEFLTYFNYEAQQDKSGLPNDRFSAERPEGSISTLTIQRTEQRDSAMYRCASSLGGVSNYGYTFGSGTRLTVV.

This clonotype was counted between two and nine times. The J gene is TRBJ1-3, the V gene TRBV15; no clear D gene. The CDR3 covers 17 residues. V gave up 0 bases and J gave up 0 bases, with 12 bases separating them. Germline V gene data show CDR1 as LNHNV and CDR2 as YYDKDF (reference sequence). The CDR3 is CATSRDSAPDSGNTIYF. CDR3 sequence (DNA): TGTGCCACCAGCAGAGATTCGGCACCAGACTCTGGAAACACCATATATTTT.

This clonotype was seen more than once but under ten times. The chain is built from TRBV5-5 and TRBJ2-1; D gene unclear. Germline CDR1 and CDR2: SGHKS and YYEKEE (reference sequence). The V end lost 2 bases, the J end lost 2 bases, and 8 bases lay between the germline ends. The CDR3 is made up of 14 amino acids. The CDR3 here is CASSFQGTYNEQFF. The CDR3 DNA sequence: TGTGCCAGCAGCTTCCAAGGCACCTACAATGAGCAGTTCTTC. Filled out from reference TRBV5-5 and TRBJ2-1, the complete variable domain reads DAGVTQSPTHLIKTRGQQVTLRCSPISGHKSVSWYQQVLGQGPQFIFQYYEKEERGRGNFPDRFSARQFPNYSSELNVNALLLGDSALYLCASSFQGTYNEQFFGPGTRLTVL.

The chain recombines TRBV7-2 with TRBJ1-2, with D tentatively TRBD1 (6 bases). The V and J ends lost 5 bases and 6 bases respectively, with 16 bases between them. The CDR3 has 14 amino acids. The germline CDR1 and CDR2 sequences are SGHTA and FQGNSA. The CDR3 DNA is TGTGCCAGCAGCCCTCCGGACAGCTTAGATGGCTACACCTTC. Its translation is CASSPPDSLDGYTF.

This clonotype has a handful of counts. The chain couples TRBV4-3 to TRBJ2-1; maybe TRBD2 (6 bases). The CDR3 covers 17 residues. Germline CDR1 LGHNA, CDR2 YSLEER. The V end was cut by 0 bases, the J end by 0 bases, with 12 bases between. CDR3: CASSQDSRGASYNEQFF. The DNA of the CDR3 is TGCGCCAGCAGCCAAGATTCGCGCGGGGCCTCCTACAATGAGCAGTTCTTC.

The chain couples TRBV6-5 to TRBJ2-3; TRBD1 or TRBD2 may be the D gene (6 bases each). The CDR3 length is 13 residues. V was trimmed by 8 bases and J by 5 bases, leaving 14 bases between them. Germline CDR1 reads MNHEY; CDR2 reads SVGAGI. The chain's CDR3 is CASRPGAVDTQYF. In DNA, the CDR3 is TGTGCCAGCCGACCGGGGGCGGTAGATACGCAGTATTTT.

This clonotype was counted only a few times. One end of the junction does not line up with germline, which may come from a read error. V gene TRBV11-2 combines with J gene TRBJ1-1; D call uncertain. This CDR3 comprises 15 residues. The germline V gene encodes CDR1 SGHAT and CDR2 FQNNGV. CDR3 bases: TGTGCCAGCAGATCCCTTCGGCATCTGAACCCTGAAGCTTTCTTT. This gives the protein CASRSLRHLNPEAFF.